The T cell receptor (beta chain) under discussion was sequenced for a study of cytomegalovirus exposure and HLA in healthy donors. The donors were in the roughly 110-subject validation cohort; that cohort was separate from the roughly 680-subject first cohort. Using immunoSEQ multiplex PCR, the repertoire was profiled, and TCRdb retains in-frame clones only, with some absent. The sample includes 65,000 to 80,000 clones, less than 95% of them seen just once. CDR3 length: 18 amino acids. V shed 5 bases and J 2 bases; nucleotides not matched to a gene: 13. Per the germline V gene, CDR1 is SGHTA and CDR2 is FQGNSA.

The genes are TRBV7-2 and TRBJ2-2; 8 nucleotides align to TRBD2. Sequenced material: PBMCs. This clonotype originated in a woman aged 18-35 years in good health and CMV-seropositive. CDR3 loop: CASSTEGTRKVNTGELFF. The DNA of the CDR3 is TGTGCCAGCAGCACCGAGGGGACTAGAAAAGTTAACACCGGGGAGCTGTTTTTT. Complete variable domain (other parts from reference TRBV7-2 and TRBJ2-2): GAGVSQSPSNKVTEKGKDVELRCDPISGHTALYWYRQSLGQGLEFLIYFQGNSAPDKSGLPSDRFSAERTGGSVSTLTIQRTQQEDSAVYLCASSTEGTRKVNTGELFFGEGSRLTVL.